The next 13 T cell receptor beta chains were all read from a single sample in a study of cytomegalovirus exposure and HLA in healthy donors. Primers included in the PCR were 60 Vbeta and 13 Jbeta primers. Assay used: immunoSEQ multiplex PCR; TCRdb lists only in-frame clones, some missing. The table lists about 62,000 clones, roughly 76% of them singletons, with about 8.3% in the top ten. The source material was PBMCs. The receptor set was obtained from a man in his 60s in good health and CMV-seropositive.

This rearrangement joins TRBV11-3 to TRBJ2-5; 7 bases agree with TRBD2. With 3 bases clipped from V and 3 bases from J, the junction kept 10 bases outside the gene matches. CDR1 is SGHNT, CDR2 YENEEA, per germline. This CDR3 has 16 residues. The CDR3: CASSFWGGRGEETQYF. The CDR3 DNA is TGTGCCAGCAGCTTCTGGGGTGGGAGGGGAGAAGAGACCCAGTACTTC.

On this clone itself: Other DNA sequences in the same sample also yield this CDR3. This chain joins TRBV7-2 and TRBJ1-1; D ambiguous. The CDR3 has 13 amino acids. V lost 5 bases and J 0 bases, leaving 7 bases between the germline ends. Germline V gene data show CDR1 as SGHTA and CDR2 as FQGNSA. The CDR3 DNA reads as TGTGCCAGCAGCCCCTACCTGAACACTGAAGCTTTCTTT. Its translation: CASSPYLNTEAFF. Together with reference TRBV7-2 and TRBJ1-1, the CDR3 gives the full variable domain: GAGVSQSPSNKVTEKGKDVELRCDPISGHTALYWYRQSLGQGLEFLIYFQGNSAPDKSGLPSDRFSAERTGGSVSTLTIQRTQQEDSAVYLCASSPYLNTEAFFGQGTRLTVV.

This clone was counted between two and nine times. The rearrangement joins TRBV7-9 to TRBJ1-2, with TRBD1 matching over 9 bases. The trim removed 5 bases at V and 3 bases at J, leaving 10 bases unmatched. Per the germline V gene, CDR1 is SEHNR and CDR2 is FQNEAQ (reference sequence). There are 16 residues in the CDR3. The CDR3 sequence: CASSPSRDRVDYGYTF. The CDR3 DNA reads as TGTGCCAGCAGCCCGTCTCGGGACAGGGTAGACTATGGCTACACCTTC.

The CDR3 spells CASRSRTGGYTF. Written as DNA, the CDR3 is TGTGCCAGCAGGTCCAGGACGGGAGGCTACACCTTC. The chain is built from TRBV5-8 and TRBJ1-2; D unclear. The CDR3 loop spans 12 amino acids. Trimming took off 5 bases at V and 8 bases at J, with 13 bases between the two ends. The V gene's germline CDR1 is SGHTS and CDR2 YDEGEE.

Remarks on this clone: In this CDR3 the conserved last residue, phenylalanine or tryptophan, is missing, so a read error is likely. V and J are TRBV7-9 and TRBJ2-7; D is perhaps TRBD1 (6 bases). The CDR3 extends over 14 amino acids. V lost 3 bases to trimming and J lost 0 bases, with 9 bases between them. CDR1 is SEHNR, CDR2 FQNEAQ, per germline (reference sequence). The DNA for the CDR3 is TGTGCCAGCAGCTTTGGGGGCCGCTCCTACGAGCAGTACCTC. It is translated as CASSFGGRSYEQYL.

The V and J genes are TRBV19 and TRBJ1-2; maybe TRBD1 (6 bases). The V and J ends lost 3 bases and 4 bases respectively, with 12 bases between them. The CDR3 is made up of 14 amino acids. Germline values: CDR1 LNHDA, CDR2 SQIVND (reference sequence). The CDR3: CASSIPGQTYGYTF. The CDR3 bases are TGTGCCAGTAGTATCCCCGGACAGACCTATGGCTACACCTTC.

This rearrangement joins TRBV9 to TRBJ2-3; maybe TRBD2 (6 bases). There are 16 residues in the CDR3. Trimming left V 3 bases short and J 2 bases short, with 16 bases between. Germline V gene data show CDR1 as SGDLS and CDR2 as YYNGEE. The DNA for the CDR3 is TGTGCCAGCAGCGGAGTCCCCGGGACTTACACAGATACGCAGTATTTT. This translates into CASSGVPGTYTDTQYF.

This chain connects TRBV7-8 to TRBJ1-5, with 8 bases fitting TRBD1. The V gene's germline CDR1 is SGHVS and CDR2 FQNEAQ. The CDR3 loop spans 16 amino acids. Losses at the gene ends were 5 bases for V and 0 bases for J; bases not matched to a gene: 6. The CDR3 DNA reads TGTGCCAGCAGCCCAGGACAGGGTGGTAGCAATCAGCCCCAGCATTTT. Translation gives CASSPGQGGSNQPQHF.

This clone showed up just once. The genes are TRBV5-4 and TRBJ2-5; 7 positions agree with TRBD2. Germline assignment: CDR1 SGHNT and CDR2 YYREEE (reference sequence). Unmatched junction bases numbered 7, after V lost 0 bases and J lost 5 bases. The CDR3 runs to 15 residues. CDR3 residues: CASSLGFKRGETQYF. The CDR3, as DNA: TGTGCCAGCAGCTTGGGATTTAAGCGGGGTGAGACCCAGTACTTC.

V and J are TRBV13 and TRBJ2-1; 9 bases are a match to TRBD2. V lost 6 bases and J lost 7; bases outside the gene matches: 10. This CDR3 is built from 15 residues. Germline assignment: CDR1 PRHDT and CDR2 FYEKMQ (reference sequence). CDR3 protein: CASRSSGRKRNEQFF. In DNA form, the CDR3 reads TGTGCCAGCAGGAGTAGCGGGAGAAAGAGGAATGAGCAGTTCTTC.

This clone has only one observation. The rearrangement uses TRBV14 and TRBJ1-5, with 7 bases identical to TRBD1. J was trimmed by 3 bases and V by 1 base; bases with no gene match: 3. Germline values: CDR1 SGHDN, CDR2 FVKESK. The CDR3 sequence is 15 residues long. The CDR3 sequence: CASSQAGGPNQPQHF. CDR3 nucleotide sequence: TGTGCCAGCAGCCAAGCAGGGGGGCCCAATCAGCCCCAGCATTTT.

This clone appeared once. The chain employs TRBV6-1 and TRBJ1-1; TRBD1 aligns across 7 bases. CDR3 length: 13 amino acids. After removal of 5 bases from V and 6 bases from J, the junction contained 6 bases not matched to a gene. The germline gives CDR1 MNHNS, CDR2 SASEGT. In nucleotides, the CDR3 is TGTGCCAGCAGTTTCGAAGGGGGCCCTGAAGCTTTCTTT. Protein product: CASSFEGGPEAFF.

The V gene is TRBV29-1, the J gene TRBJ2-1, with 10 bases that match TRBD1. CDR3 length equals 14 residues. J lost 6 bases, V lost 3 bases, and 5 bases had no gene match. Germline loops: CDR1 SQVTM, CDR2 ANQGSEA. The CDR3 is CSVDGTGVPNEQFF. The DNA of the CDR3 is TGCAGCGTTGACGGGACAGGGGTCCCCAATGAGCAGTTCTTC.